Detailed here is one T cell receptor (beta chain). Its cognate antigen is unknown. PCR used 60 Vbeta primers and 13 Jbeta primers. Clones were read by immunoSEQ multiplex PCR, and TCRdb kept only the in-frame ones, dropping some. The sample holds 50,000 or so clones. CDR3 length: 16 amino acids. The V gene end was trimmed by 2 bases and the J gene end by 5 bases; junction bases not matched to a gene: 9. Germline CDR1 and CDR2: MNHEY and SVGAGI. The sample comes from a study of cytomegalovirus exposure and HLA in healthy donors. Overall study findings and caveats: Segments of the TCR beta V type were, in most cases, productive about 87% or about 30% of the time in an earlier analysis.

Donors in the study were healthy people who gave bone marrow. Sequencing input: PBMCs. This sequence joins TRBV6-5 and TRBJ1-1, with 9 nucleotides matching TRBD1. This sequence originates from a woman aged 40 to 50 in good health and CMV-seronegative. The CDR3 DNA reads as TGTGCCAGCAGTTACGCTGGACAGGGGAGGGGAACTGAAGCTTTCTTT. This translates into CASSYAGQGRGTEAFF.